This entry describes one T cell receptor (beta chain). The antigen remains unidentified. This entry belongs to a study of brain metastases from non-small cell lung cancer. TCRdb keeps only in-frame clones here, not all; method: immunoSEQ multiplex PCR. The sample shows 4,500 or so clones, about 86% of them seen only once. The V gene's germline CDR1 is SGDLS and CDR2 YYNGEE. The junction had 9 bases not matched to a gene; V was cut back by 0 bases and J by 3 bases. There are 17 residues in the CDR3. Study conclusions and caveats: T-cell infiltration was lower in brain metastases than primaries (P < 0.001).

The sequenced sample was primary lung tumor tissue. The chain is built from TRBV9 and TRBJ2-5, with TRBD2 identical over 9 bases. This receptor was obtained from a donor at least 40 years old with non-small cell lung cancer. The CDR3 bases are TGTGCCAGCAGCGTAGGTGGTAATAGCGGGGGAGAAGAGACCCAGTACTTC. Amino acids: CASSVGGNSGGEETQYF.